This T cell receptor beta chain was sequenced in a study of cytomegalovirus exposure and HLA in healthy donors. Study observations and caveats: It was shown in a later analysis that HLA-associated TCR beta chains were more clonally expanded than other, equally common chains. In a later analysis, parvovirus B19, influenza, CMV and Epstein-Barr virus appeared linked to several top co-occurrence clusters.

This CDR3 region has 14 residues. Germline loops: CDR1 SEHNR, CDR2 FQNEAQ (reference sequence). The J segment lost 4 bases and the V segment lost 0 bases, leaving 1 base of the junction unmatched. Everyone who donated was a healthy bone marrow donor. For this clone: Its antigen is still unknown.

The PCR used 60 Vbeta and 13 Jbeta primers. The repertoire was sequenced with immunoSEQ multiplex PCR; TCRdb's copy has only in-frame clones and lacks some. The sample consists of some 150,000 clones, about 80% of them appearing once. This chain links TRBV7-9 with TRBJ2-3; 7 bases agree with TRBD2. Sequenced material: PBMCs. This receptor was taken from a man aged 25 to 40 in good health and CMV-seropositive. CDR3 nucleotide sequence: TGTGCCAGCAGCTTAGCGAGCGGGGCAGATACGCAGTATTTT. Its protein product is CASSLASGADTQYF.